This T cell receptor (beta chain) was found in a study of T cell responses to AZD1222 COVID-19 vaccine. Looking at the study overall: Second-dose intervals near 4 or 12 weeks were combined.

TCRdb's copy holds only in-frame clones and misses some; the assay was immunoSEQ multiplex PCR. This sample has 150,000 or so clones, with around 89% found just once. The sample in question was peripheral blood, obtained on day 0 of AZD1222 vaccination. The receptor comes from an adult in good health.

The CDR3 loop reads CASSRLMGEAGELFF. The CDR3 nucleotides read TGCGCCAGCAGCCGCCTCATGGGGGAAGCCGGGGAGCTGTTTTTT. This chain joins TRBV5-1 and TRBJ2-2; TRBD1 or TRBD2 may be the D gene (5 bases each). V was trimmed by 4 bases and J by 6 bases, leaving 16 bases between them. The CDR3 runs to 15 residues. CDR1 and CDR2 (germline): SGHRS, YFSETQ. Filled out from reference TRBV5-1 and TRBJ2-2, the complete variable domain reads KAGVTQTPRYLIKTRGQQVTLSCSPISGHRSVSWYQQTPGQGLQFLFEYFSETQRNKGNFPGRFSGRQFSNSRSEMNVSTLELGDSALYLCASSRLMGEAGELFFGEGSRLTVL.